This T cell receptor beta chain was sequenced for a study of shared clonotypes between healthy human individuals. Study-wide findings and caveats: The study generally estimated greater richness for naive than memory subsets. Donors were few, which limited the genetic and exposure-history diversity represented. Generation of non-shared clonotypes was less probable than generation of clonotypes shared by all four donors.

For this clone: Antigen unknown.

Sequencing was performed with immunoSEQ multiplex PCR; in TCRdb, only in-frame clones are kept and a portion is missing. The sample yields about 600,000 clones, roughly 97% seen once. Germline V CDR1 and CDR2: GTSNPN, SVGIG (reference sequence). The CDR3 is 15 amino acids. J was trimmed by 4 bases and V by 2 bases; bases with no gene match: 6. The V gene is TRBV30, the J gene TRBJ2-3, with 10 positions matching TRBD1. The TCR comes from a woman in her 30s in good health. Sequencing was carried out using naive CD4+ T cells sorted from blood. Subset noted: CD45RA+ positively selected. The DNA of the CDR3 is TGTGCCTGGAGTAAGACAGGGGGCAGCTCAGATACGCAGTATTTT. This codes for CAWSKTGGSSDTQYF.